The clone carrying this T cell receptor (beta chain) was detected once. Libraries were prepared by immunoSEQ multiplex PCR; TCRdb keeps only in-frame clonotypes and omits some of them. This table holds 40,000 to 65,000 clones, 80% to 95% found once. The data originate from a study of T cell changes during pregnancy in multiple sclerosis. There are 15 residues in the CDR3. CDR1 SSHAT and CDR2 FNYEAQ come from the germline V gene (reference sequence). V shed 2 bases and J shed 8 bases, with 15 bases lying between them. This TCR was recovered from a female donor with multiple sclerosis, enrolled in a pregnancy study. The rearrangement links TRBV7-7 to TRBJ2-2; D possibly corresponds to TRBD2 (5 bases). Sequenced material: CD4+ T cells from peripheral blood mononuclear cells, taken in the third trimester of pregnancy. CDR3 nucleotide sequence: TGTGCCAGCAGCTTAAATCAGTCGCAGCGGGGGGAGCTGTTTTTT. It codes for CASSLNQSQRGELFF.